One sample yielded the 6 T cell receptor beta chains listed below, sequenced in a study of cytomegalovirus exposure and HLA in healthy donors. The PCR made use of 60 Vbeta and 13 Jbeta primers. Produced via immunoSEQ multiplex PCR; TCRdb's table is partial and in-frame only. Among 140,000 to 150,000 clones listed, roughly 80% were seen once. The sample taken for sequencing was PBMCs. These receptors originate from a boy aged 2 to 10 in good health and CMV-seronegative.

CDR3: CASSQGYSNQPQHF. CDR3 sequence (DNA): TGCGCCAGCAGTCAGGGGTATAGCAATCAGCCCCAGCATTTT. This sequence joins TRBV4-1 and TRBJ1-5; D may be TRBD1 (6 bases). This CDR3 spans 14 amino acids. V dropped 6 bases and J dropped 0 bases, with 9 bases sitting between them. The germline gives CDR1 MGHRA, CDR2 YSYEKL.

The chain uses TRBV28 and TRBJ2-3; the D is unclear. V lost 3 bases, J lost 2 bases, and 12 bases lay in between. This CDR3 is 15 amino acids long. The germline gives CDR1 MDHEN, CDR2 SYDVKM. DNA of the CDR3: TGTGCCAGCAGTTTTCGGCAGGATTACACAGATACGCAGTATTTT. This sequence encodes CASSFRQDYTDTQYF.

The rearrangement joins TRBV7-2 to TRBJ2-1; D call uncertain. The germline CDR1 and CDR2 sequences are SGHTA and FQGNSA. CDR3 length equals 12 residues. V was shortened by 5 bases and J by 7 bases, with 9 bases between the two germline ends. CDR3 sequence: CASSIVGNEQFF. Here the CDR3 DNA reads TGTGCCAGCAGCATAGTCGGGAATGAGCAGTTCTTC.

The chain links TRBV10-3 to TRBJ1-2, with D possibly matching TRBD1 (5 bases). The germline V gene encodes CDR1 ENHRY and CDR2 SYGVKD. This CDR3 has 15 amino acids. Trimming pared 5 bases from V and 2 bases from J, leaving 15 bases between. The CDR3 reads CAISQGLSANYGYTF. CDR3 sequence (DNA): TGTGCCATCAGTCAGGGTCTCTCTGCCAACTATGGCTACACCTTC.

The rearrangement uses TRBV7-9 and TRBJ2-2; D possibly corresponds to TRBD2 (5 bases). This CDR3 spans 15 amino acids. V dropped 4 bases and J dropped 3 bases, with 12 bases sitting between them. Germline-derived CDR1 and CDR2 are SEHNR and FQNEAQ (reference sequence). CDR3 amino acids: CASSSGELDTGELFF. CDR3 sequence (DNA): TGTGCCAGCAGCTCTGGTGAACTAGACACCGGGGAGCTGTTTTTT. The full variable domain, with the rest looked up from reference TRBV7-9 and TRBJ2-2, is DTGVSQNPRHKITKRGQNVTFRCDPISEHNRLYWYRQTLGQGPEFLTYFQNEAQLEKSRLLSDRFSAERPKGSFSTLEIQRTEQGDSAMYLCASSSGELDTGELFFGEGSRLTVL.

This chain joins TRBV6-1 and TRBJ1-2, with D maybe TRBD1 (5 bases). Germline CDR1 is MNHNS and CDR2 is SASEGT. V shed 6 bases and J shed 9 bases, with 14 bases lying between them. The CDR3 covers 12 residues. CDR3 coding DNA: TGTGCCAGCAGCAATCCAGGGCTACGCTACACCTTC. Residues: CASSNPGLRYTF.